These 23 T cell receptor beta chains originate from one sample sequenced in a study of blood T cell repertoires in COVID-19. Assay: immunoSEQ multiplex PCR; the TCRdb copy retains only in-frame clones and omits some. Of a few hundred thousand clones listed, around 80% are singletons. Sequenced input: peripheral blood. The receptors stem from a man aged 25-45 years with active or convalescent COVID-19.

This sequence joins TRBV5-1 and TRBJ1-1; 8 bases match TRBD1. J gave up 4 bases and V 4 bases, and 9 bases lay outside the gene matches. The germline gives CDR1 SGHRS, CDR2 YFSETQ. There are 15 residues in the CDR3. The CDR3 here is CASSPGTGRPTEAFF. CDR3 nucleotides: TGCGCCAGCAGCCCCGGGACAGGCAGACCCACTGAAGCTTTCTTT.

The chain has TRBV27 and TRBJ1-4; possible D gene TRBD1, 5 bases. The CDR3 is made up of 12 amino acids. V was pared by 4 bases and J by 10 bases, with 10 bases between. Germline assignment: CDR1 MNHEY and CDR2 SMNVEV (reference sequence). The CDR3 nucleotides read TGTGCCAGCAGTTCCGGGACTTCAAAACTGTTTTTT. Its translation: CASSSGTSKLFF.

In this sample, this clone turned up a few times. CDR3 sequence reads: CASRITGINSPLHF. DNA of the CDR3: TGTGCCAGCAGGATAACAGGGATTAATTCACCCCTCCACTTT. This chain uses TRBV2 with TRBJ1-6; D possibly corresponds to TRBD1 (6 bases). The CDR3 extends over 14 amino acids. V lost 6 bases, J lost 6 bases, and 12 bases lay in between. CDR1 and CDR2 from the germline V gene are SNHLY and FYNNEI.

CDR3 in DNA: TGTGCCAGCAGCTCTCTGGCCGGGACTATAAACGAGCAGTACTTC. Translated, it gives CASSSLAGTINEQYF. The chain recombines TRBV7-9 with TRBJ2-7, with 7 positions matching TRBD2. J was trimmed by 5 bases and V by 4 bases; bases with no gene match: 11. The CDR3 contains 15 residues. Germline values: CDR1 SEHNR, CDR2 FQNEAQ (reference sequence). The entire variable domain, with the rest obtained from reference TRBV7-9 and TRBJ2-7, is as follows: DTGVSQNPRHKITKRGQNVTFRCDPISEHNRLYWYRQTLGQGPEFLTYFQNEAQLEKSRLLSDRFSAERPKGSFSTLEIQRTEQGDSAMYLCASSSLAGTINEQYFGPGTRLTVT.

The genes are TRBV7-2 and TRBJ1-4; 7 bases are shared with TRBD1. Germline V gives CDR1 SGHTA, CDR2 FQGNSA. The CDR3 has 15 amino acids. The J segment lost 4 bases and the V segment lost 5 bases, leaving 7 bases of the junction unmatched. The CDR3 here is CASSPGDSDNEKLFF. As DNA, the CDR3 is TGTGCCAGCAGCCCGGGGGACAGTGATAATGAAAAACTGTTTTTT.

The chain carries TRBV19 and TRBJ1-4, with no clear D. Trimming removed 0 bases from V and 7 bases from J, with 6 bases in between. This CDR3 region has 13 residues. Germline loops: CDR1 LNHDA, CDR2 SQIVND (reference sequence). The CDR3, as DNA: TGTGCCAGTAGTATAGATCGGTTTGAAAAACTGTTTTTT. Residues: CASSIDRFEKLFF.

The rearrangement joins TRBV28 to TRBJ1-5; 7 bases fit TRBD1. Germline V lookup: CDR1 MDHEN, CDR2 SYDVKM. V shed 5 bases, J shed 5 bases, and the junction held 12 bases outside the gene matches. The CDR3 is 16 amino acids. CDR3 region: CASSPLGGGMYQPQHF. Here the CDR3 DNA reads TGTGCCAGCAGTCCTTTAGGGGGCGGGATGTATCAGCCCCAGCATTTT.

The chain joins TRBV5-1 to TRBJ1-3; D ambiguous. The CDR3 contains 14 residues. In germline, CDR1 is SGHRS, CDR2 YFSETQ. V shed 0 bases and J shed 7 bases, with 11 bases lying between them. CDR3 region: CASSLEEVGNTIYF. CDR3 nucleotide sequence: TGCGCCAGCAGCTTGGAGGAGGTGGGGAACACCATATATTTT.

The V call is TRBV4-3, the J call TRBJ1-1, with D possibly TRBD1 on 6 matching bases. Looked up from germline, CDR1 is LGHNA and CDR2 is YSLEER. Between the trimmed V and J ends, which lost 0 bases and 3 bases, there was a span of 11 bases. This CDR3 has 15 amino acids. The CDR3 nucleotides read TGCGCCAGCAGCCAAGAGGGGGGGCTTGACACTGAAGCTTTCTTT. Protein sequence: CASSQEGGLDTEAFF.

With regard to this clone: One junction end disagrees with the germline gene, perhaps due to a read error. The same CDR3 can be traced to other DNA sequences in this sample. The chain recombines TRBV10-3 with TRBJ2-2; a weak D match, TRBD2 (5 bases). The germline V gene has CDR1 ENHRY and CDR2 SYGVKD. The CDR3 sequence is 13 residues long. CDR3 in DNA: TGTGCCATCAGTGGGCTGTCTCCCGGGGAGCTATTTTTT. It yields the protein CAISGLSPGELFF.

The table lists this clone with a count of one. This sequence joins TRBV5-6 and TRBJ2-7; 9 nucleotides agree with TRBD1. The CDR3 is 15 amino acids. Germline trimming cut 0 bases from V and 7 bases from J; bases unmatched to any gene: 8. CDR1 SGHDT and CDR2 YYEEEE come from the germline V gene. In nucleotides, the CDR3 is TGTGCCAGCAGCTTGGTTGGGCGACAGGGGGAAGAGCAGTACTTC. Amino acid sequence: CASSLVGRQGEEQYF.

In the case of this clone: A junction boundary mismatches the germline segment, possibly from a read error. This chain uses TRBV24-1 with TRBJ2-1; D is possibly TRBD2 (5 bases). Germline V CDR1 and CDR2: KGHDR, SFDVKD. CDR3 size: 13 residues. The CDR3 here is CATSADSNNEQFF. Here the CDR3 DNA reads TGTGCCACCAGTGCGGACTCCAACAATGAGCAGTTCTTC.

This chain joins TRBV5-1 and TRBJ1-6, with D possibly TRBD1 on 6 matching bases. CDR1 and CDR2 from the germline V gene are SGHRS and YFSETQ. V dropped 3 bases and J dropped 8 bases, with 15 bases sitting between them. The CDR3 contains 15 residues. CDR3: CASSSTTGSYSPLHF. CDR3 DNA sequence: TGCGCCAGCAGCTCTACGACAGGTTCCTATTCACCCCTCCACTTT.

This rearrangement joins TRBV7-6 to TRBJ2-2, with 7 bases that match TRBD2. CDR1 is SGHVS, CDR2 FNYEAQ, per germline. Trimming cost V 1 base and J 7 bases; bases outside gene matches: 15. This CDR3 has 18 amino acids. In DNA, the CDR3 is TGTGCCAGCAGCTTAGGGGCCGGTGGACTAGATATAAACGGGGAGCTGTTTTTT. Its protein is CASSLGAGGLDINGELFF.

This chain joins TRBV5-1 and TRBJ2-1, with 9 bases fitting TRBD2. With V trimmed by 3 bases and J by 2 bases, 6 bases remained unmatched. From germline, CDR1 is SGHRS and CDR2 YFSETQ. The CDR3 is 16 amino acids. This CDR3 is CASSWGGGGPYNEQFF. The CDR3 region has the DNA TGCGCCAGCAGCTGGGGCGGGGGGGGCCCCTACAATGAGCAGTTCTTC.

CDR3 DNA: TGTGCCAGCAGCTTGATAAGGACAGCCAACACCGGGGAGCTGTTTTTT. Residues: CASSLIRTANTGELFF. V and J are TRBV7-9 and TRBJ2-2, with D maybe TRBD1 (6 bases). Germline lookup yields CDR1 SEHNR and CDR2 FQNEAQ (reference sequence). The CDR3 runs 16 residues. Trimming shortened V by 3 bases and J by 2 bases, and 13 bases separated the two germline ends. Together with reference TRBV7-9 and TRBJ2-2, the CDR3 gives the full variable domain: DTGVSQNPRHKITKRGQNVTFRCDPISEHNRLYWYRQTLGQGPEFLTYFQNEAQLEKSRLLSDRFSAERPKGSFSTLEIQRTEQGDSAMYLCASSLIRTANTGELFFGEGSRLTVL.

The count of this clone is one. The rearrangement uses TRBV5-1 and TRBJ2-5, with 10 bases matching TRBD1. V lost 4 bases, J lost 4 bases, and 10 bases stayed unmatched. The CDR3 spans 16 residues. From germline, CDR1 is SGHRS and CDR2 YFSETQ. This chain's CDR3 is CASSPTGTGVIETQYF. The CDR3 DNA is TGCGCCAGCAGCCCGACCGGGACAGGGGTTATAGAGACCCAGTACTTC.

This clone was counted between two and nine times. V and J are TRBV24-1 and TRBJ2-1; 7 nucleotides agree with TRBD2. J was trimmed by 6 bases and V by 4 bases; bases with no gene match: 5. Per germline, CDR1 KGHDR and CDR2 SFDVKD. The CDR3 covers 14 residues. As DNA, the CDR3 is TGTGCCACCAGTGAGGCGGGAGTGGGCAATGAGCAGTTCTTC. Protein sequence: CATSEAGVGNEQFF.

This rearrangement joins TRBV6-1 to TRBJ1-5, with D tentatively TRBD1 (5 bases). The ends were cut back, 3 bases at V and 8 bases at J, with 14 bases in the middle. Germline-derived CDR1 and CDR2 are MNHNS and SASEGT. This CDR3 comprises 14 residues. The DNA of the CDR3 is TGTGCCAGCAGTGAGCAGGGATCGGGAGAGCCCCAGCATTTT. It yields the protein CASSEQGSGEPQHF.

The genes are TRBV2 and TRBJ1-6; the D is unclear. The CDR3 runs to 15 residues. V was pared by 7 bases and J by 6 bases, with 16 bases between. Germline CDR1 reads SNHLY; CDR2 reads FYNNEI. As DNA, the CDR3 is TGTGCCAGCAACCCCACTCGCTCGATTAATTCACCCCTCCACTTT. Translating gives CASNPTRSINSPLHF.

CDR3 sequence reads: CASSGRAKDTEAFF. In DNA form, the CDR3 reads TGTGCCAGCAGTGGGAGGGCGAAGGATACTGAAGCTTTCTTT. The chain recombines TRBV27 with TRBJ1-1; D uncertain. The V end was cut by 5 bases, the J end by 5 bases, with 15 bases between. Per germline, CDR1 MNHEY and CDR2 SMNVEV (reference sequence). The CDR3 contains 14 residues.

This clone has only a few counts. Other DNA sequences in the sample encode the same CDR3. The chain recombines TRBV20-1 with TRBJ1-2; 10 positions agree with TRBD1. CDR3 length: 11 residues. Germline-derived CDR1 and CDR2 are DFQATT and SNEGSKA (reference sequence). V dropped 3 bases and J dropped 8; count of bases not matched to a gene: 0. The CDR3: CSARTGGGYTF. The DNA of the CDR3 is TGCAGTGCTAGGACAGGGGGCGGCTACACCTTC.

CDR3 residues: CASSLLRGYNEQFF. The DNA for the CDR3 is TGTGCCAGCAGCTTATTGCGGGGGTACAATGAGCAGTTCTTC. The gene calls are TRBV7-2 and TRBJ2-1; 7 bases match TRBD2. This CDR3 comprises 14 residues. Trimming at V came to 2 bases and at J to 4 bases, leaving 2 bases not matched to a gene. CDR1 and CDR2 from the germline V gene are SGHTA and FQGNSA. The variable domain in full, completed from reference TRBV7-2 and TRBJ2-1, reads GAGVSQSPSNKVTEKGKDVELRCDPISGHTALYWYRQSLGQGLEFLIYFQGNSAPDKSGLPSDRFSAERTGGSVSTLTIQRTQQEDSAVYLCASSLLRGYNEQFFGPGTRLTVL.